This TCR beta chain was obtained from a study of early stage breast cancer tumors. Background on the study: About 80% of the 16 invasive tumors were ER+, PR+ and HER2-. General study points: Tumor and normal breast were distinguished via blood comparison in most of the 16 patients.

Assay used: immunoSEQ multiplex PCR; TCRdb lists only in-frame clones, some missing. The profile shows about 14,000 clones, approximately 88% of them singletons. Losses at the gene ends were 5 bases for V and 8 bases for J; bases not matched to a gene: 10. The CDR3 is 14 residues long. Germline lookup yields CDR1 SQVTM and CDR2 ANQGSEA. Comment on this clone: Its target is not known.

Sequenced: normal breast tissue next to the tumor. The receptor was derived from a person younger than 45 with breast cancer. This chain connects TRBV29-1 to TRBJ1-2; 11 nucleotides match TRBD1. The CDR3 nucleotides are TGCAGCGTTTCTAAGGACAGGGGGCCGGAAGGCTACACCTTC. The encoded protein is CSVSKDRGPEGYTF.